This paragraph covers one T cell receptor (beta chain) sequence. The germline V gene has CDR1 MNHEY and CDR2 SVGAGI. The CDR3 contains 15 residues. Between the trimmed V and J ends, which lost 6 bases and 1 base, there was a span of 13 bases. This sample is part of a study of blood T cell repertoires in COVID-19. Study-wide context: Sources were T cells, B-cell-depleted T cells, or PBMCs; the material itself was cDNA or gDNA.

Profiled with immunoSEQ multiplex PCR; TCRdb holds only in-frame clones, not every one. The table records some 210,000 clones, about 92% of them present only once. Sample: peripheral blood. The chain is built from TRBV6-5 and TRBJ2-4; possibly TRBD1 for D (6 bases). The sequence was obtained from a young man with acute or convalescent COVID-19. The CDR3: CASSARTDAKNIQYF. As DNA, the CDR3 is TGTGCCAGCAGCGCGAGGACAGACGCCAAAAACATTCAGTACTTC.